This TCR beta chain appears in the sequencing data of a study of cytomegalovirus exposure and HLA in healthy donors. Study observations and caveats: TCR beta chains numbering 164 were designated cytomegalovirus-associated. The CMV antigen specificity of a few CMV-associated chains was confirmed through in vitro analysis. In the roughly 120 validation repertoires, a later analysis found that first-cohort TCR clusters tended to co-occur. Reports credit the classifier with highly specific, highly sensitive diagnosis of cytomegalovirus status.

Germline V lookup: CDR1 SGDLS, CDR2 YYNGEE. The CDR3 loop spans 17 amino acids. V was trimmed by 0 bases and J by 2 bases, leaving 16 bases between them. Measured with immunoSEQ multiplex PCR; TCRdb has only the in-frame clones, and not every one. This sample has around 140,000 clones, with 94% found just once. Regarding this clone: Its target is unknown.

Sample: PBMCs. The chain links TRBV9 to TRBJ2-3, with D possibly being TRBD2 (6 bases). The TCR sequence derives from a man aged 18-30 years in good health and CMV-seropositive. The CDR3 protein is CASSVDGTHPITDTQYF. CDR3 bases: TGTGCCAGCAGCGTAGACGGGACTCATCCTATCACAGATACGCAGTATTTT.